This TCR beta chain stems from a study of T cell responses to AZD1222 COVID-19 vaccine. Whole-study results and caveats: Unmutated regions of variants are reportedly targeted by nearly half of spike-specific TCRs. Spike-specific TCRs gained breadth and depth after people received two AZD1222 doses. There were mostly white British donors and more females than males, and clonal diversity was possibly underestimated.

CDR3 size: 17 residues. Germline V gives CDR1 SGHNT, CDR2 YENEEA. Unmatched junction bases numbered 8, after V lost 4 bases and J lost 2 bases. Concerning this clone: Its antigen is still unknown.

Assay: immunoSEQ multiplex PCR; the TCRdb copy retains only in-frame clones and omits some. The sample includes about 56,000 clones, approximately 86% seen only once; the top ten take around 7%. Researchers grouped second doses given at about 4 or about 12 weeks into one pool. This sequence joins TRBV11-3 and TRBJ2-2, with 9 positions matching TRBD1. The clonotype originates from an adult who received the AZD1222 COVID-19 vaccine. The sequencing here drew on peripheral blood, taken 28 days after the second AZD1222 dose. The CDR3 loop is CASSSSQTGGNTGELFF. CDR3 DNA sequence: TGTGCCAGCAGCTCCAGTCAGACAGGGGGAAACACCGGGGAGCTGTTTTTT.